A single sample is the source of the 26 T cell receptor beta chains below, sequenced in a study of T cell responses to AZD1222 COVID-19 vaccine. The repertoire was sequenced with immunoSEQ multiplex PCR; TCRdb's copy has only in-frame clones and lacks some. The sample has about 140,000 clones; about 90% are singletons. Sequencing was performed on peripheral blood, taken on day 0 of AZD1222 vaccination. These receptors originate from an adult in good health.

The chain employs TRBV11-2 and TRBJ2-5; TRBD2 agrees at 7 bases. J lost 4 bases, V lost 0 bases, and 8 bases had no gene match. This CDR3 spans 16 amino acids. The V gene's germline CDR1 is SGHAT and CDR2 FQNNGV. CDR3 sequence: CASSLDRSGGGETQYF. Written as DNA, the CDR3 is TGTGCCAGCAGCTTAGATCGGTCGGGGGGTGGAGAGACCCAGTACTTC.

The chain links TRBV12-5 to TRBJ2-7; perhaps D is TRBD1 or TRBD2 (6 bases each). CDR1 is LGHNT, CDR2 FRNRAP, per germline. The CDR3 spans 18 residues. Trimming took off 0 bases at V and 4 bases at J, with 22 bases between the two ends. The CDR3 sequence: CASGLVLGTGKGGYEQYF. The CDR3 DNA is TGTGCTAGTGGTTTGGTACTTGGAACGGGGAAGGGGGGTTACGAGCAGTACTTC.

Comments on this clone: A junction boundary mismatches the germline segment, possibly from a read error. The chain combines TRBV13 with TRBJ2-2; TRBD2 matches at 12 bases. Germline V gene sequence: CDR1 PRHDT, CDR2 FYEKMQ (reference sequence). This CDR3 spans 18 amino acids. The CDR3: CASTLELAGGTNTGELFF. CDR3 sequence (DNA): TGTGCCAGCACCTTAGAACTAGCGGGGGGCACAAACACCGGGGAGCTGTTTTTT.

This clone has just one count. The chain carries TRBV28 and TRBJ1-2; D might be TRBD1 (5 bases). This CDR3 is 14 amino acids long. The germline V gene has CDR1 MDHEN and CDR2 SYDVKM. Trimming pared 2 bases from V and 5 bases from J, leaving 12 bases between. The CDR3 sequence: CASSLRDAYYGYTF. The CDR3 nucleotides are TGTGCCAGCAGTTTACGGGACGCTTATTATGGCTACACCTTC.

This sequence joins TRBV12-5 and TRBJ1-1; 7 nucleotides align to TRBD1. With V trimmed by 1 base and J by 2 bases, 1 base remained unmatched. Per the germline V gene, CDR1 is LGHNT and CDR2 is FRNRAP. The CDR3 is made up of 14 amino acids. The chain's CDR3 is CASGLGQGNTEAFF. In nucleotides, the CDR3 is TGTGCTAGTGGTTTGGGACAGGGCAACACTGAAGCTTTCTTT.

This clone was counted only a few times. The chain is built from TRBV5-4 and TRBJ2-3; 12 bases agree with TRBD2. The CDR3 runs 15 residues. CDR1 is SGHNT, CDR2 YYREEE, per germline (reference sequence). The V and J ends lost 2 bases and 4 bases, in that order; junction bases with no gene match: 2. The CDR3 loop is CASSFTSGRSDTQYF. The CDR3 bases are TGTGCCAGCAGCTTCACTAGCGGGAGGTCAGATACGCAGTATTTT.

This clone is a singleton in its sample. The gene calls are TRBV6-5 and TRBJ2-4; 7 bases match TRBD1. V lost 3 bases to trimming and J lost 8 bases; unmatched junction nucleotides: 13. This CDR3 comprises 16 residues. CDR1 and CDR2 (germline): MNHEY, SVGAGI. CDR3 in DNA: TGTGCCAGCAGTTATTCAACAGGGGCCGAGCCCCACATTCAGTACTTC. This translates into CASSYSTGAEPHIQYF.

The gene calls are TRBV7-9 and TRBJ2-2, with 9 bases identical to TRBD1. The germline CDR1 and CDR2 sequences are SEHNR and FQNEAQ (reference sequence). This CDR3 is built from 16 residues. V lost 1 base, J lost 8 bases, and 8 bases stayed unmatched. The CDR3 loop reads CASSLEGTGIPGELFF. CDR3 coding DNA: TGTGCCAGCAGCTTAGAGGGGACAGGGATCCCGGGGGAGCTGTTTTTT.

The CDR3, as DNA: TGTGCCAGCAGACAGGGGTCCGAGCAGTACTTC. It codes for CASRQGSEQYF. This chain connects TRBV6-5 to TRBJ2-7, with 7 bases matching TRBD1. J lost 6 bases, V lost 6 bases, and 2 bases had no gene match. The germline V gene encodes CDR1 MNHEY and CDR2 SVGAGI. CDR3 length: 11 amino acids.

This clone has just one count. The chain couples TRBV5-1 to TRBJ1-1; 7 bases match TRBD1. J gave up 1 base and V 4 bases, and 7 bases lay outside the gene matches. Looked up from germline, CDR1 is SGHRS and CDR2 is YFSETQ. The CDR3 length is 15 residues. CDR3 coding DNA: TGCGCCAGCAGCGCCCCCGGGACAGAGAACACTGAAGCTTTCTTT. It encodes CASSAPGTENTEAFF. Looking up the rest from reference TRBV5-1 and TRBJ1-1 gives the full variable domain: KAGVTQTPRYLIKTRGQQVTLSCSPISGHRSVSWYQQTPGQGLQFLFEYFSETQRNKGNFPGRFSGRQFSNSRSEMNVSTLELGDSALYLCASSAPGTENTEAFFGQGTRLTVV.

V gene TRBV29-1 combines with J gene TRBJ1-4; 7 bases match TRBD1. The CDR3 has 13 amino acids. Germline V gene lookup returns CDR1 SQVTM and CDR2 ANQGSEA. V shed 5 bases and J 4 bases; nucleotides not matched to a gene: 4. As DNA, the CDR3 is TGCAGCGTTTCGACAGGGAATAATGAAAAACTGTTTTTT. Encoded protein: CSVSTGNNEKLFF.

The rearrangement joins TRBV28 to TRBJ2-1; 7 bases fit TRBD2. CDR3 size: 15 residues. CDR1 is MDHEN and CDR2 is SYDVKM in the germline V gene. Trimming cost V 6 bases and J 2 bases; bases outside gene matches: 7. CDR3 DNA: TGTGCCAGCAGCCAATCTAGCGGAGCCTACAATGAGCAGTTCTTC. Protein: CASSQSSGAYNEQFF.

This clone was counted a few times. V and J are TRBV7-2 and TRBJ1-5; D ambiguous. The CDR3 extends over 13 amino acids. Trimming pared 2 bases from V and 4 bases from J, leaving 6 bases between. Germline values: CDR1 SGHTA, CDR2 FQGNSA. The CDR3 DNA follows: TGTGCCAGCAGCTTACGCGGAAATCAGCCCCAGCATTTT. It specifies CASSLRGNQPQHF.

The V and J genes are TRBV18 and TRBJ2-7; D is ambiguous. The CDR3 is made up of 15 amino acids. CDR1 and CDR2 from the germline V gene are KGHSH and LQKENI. V dropped 0 bases and J dropped 0 bases, with 9 bases sitting between them. The CDR3 coding sequence is TGTGCCAGCTCACCACCGGTAGGCAGCTCCTACGAGCAGTACTTC. Its protein is CASSPPVGSSYEQYF.

The V call is TRBV5-1, the J call TRBJ1-4, with D perhaps matching TRBD1 (5 bases). V shed 1 base and J shed 4 bases, with 14 bases lying between them. This CDR3 spans 16 amino acids. CDR1 is SGHRS, CDR2 YFSETQ, per germline. The DNA of the CDR3 is TGCGCCAGCAGCTTGAGCGGGGGGACTTATAATGAAAAACTGTTTTTT. Protein sequence: CASSLSGGTYNEKLFF.

CDR3 protein: CASSLGRGAGGELFF. In DNA form, the CDR3 reads TGTGCCAGCAGCTTAGGGCGGGGGGCCGGCGGGGAGCTGTTTTTT. This chain connects TRBV7-2 to TRBJ2-2; 8 bases are shared with TRBD2. With V trimmed by 1 base and J by 7 bases, 5 bases remained unmatched. Germline CDR1 reads SGHTA; CDR2 reads FQGNSA. The CDR3 has 15 residues. The full variable domain, rest sourced from reference TRBV7-2 and TRBJ2-2, is GAGVSQSPSNKVTEKGKDVELRCDPISGHTALYWYRQSLGQGLEFLIYFQGNSAPDKSGLPSDRFSAERTGGSVSTLTIQRTQQEDSAVYLCASSLGRGAGGELFFGEGSRLTVL.

This sequence joins TRBV7-2 and TRBJ1-1, with no clear D. Germline CDR1 and CDR2: SGHTA and FQGNSA. The ends were cut back, 4 bases at V and 7 bases at J, with 25 bases in the middle. The CDR3 length is 17 residues. In DNA, the CDR3 is TGTGCCAGCAGCTCCGGGCCACGTAGGCCGGGTAAAGTTGAAGCTTTCTTT. This translates into CASSSGPRRPGKVEAFF.

The gene calls are TRBV30 and TRBJ2-7, with TRBD1 as a possible D gene (5 bases). This CDR3 spans 14 amino acids. Germline V gene lookup returns CDR1 GTSNPN and CDR2 SVGIG (reference sequence). The V and J ends lost 3 bases and 3 bases respectively, with 15 bases between them. CDR3 in amino acids: CAWRKGQVLYEQYF. CDR3 bases: TGTGCCTGGAGGAAGGGGCAGGTTCTCTACGAGCAGTACTTC.

The chain recombines TRBV7-9 with TRBJ2-7; possible D gene TRBD2, 5 bases. Germline V gene sequence: CDR1 SEHNR, CDR2 FQNEAQ (reference sequence). V lost 1 base to trimming and J lost 2 bases, with 9 bases between them. CDR3 length: 14 amino acids. CDR3 DNA: TGTGCCAGCAGCTTAGGGACTTCTCCCTACGAGCAGTACTTC. It translates to CASSLGTSPYEQYF.

The chain carries TRBV29-1 and TRBJ2-3, with 10 bases matching TRBD1. J gave up 5 bases and V 4 bases, and 9 bases lay outside the gene matches. Germline assignment: CDR1 SQVTM and CDR2 ANQGSEA. The CDR3 loop spans 15 amino acids. CDR3 nucleotides: TGCAGCGTTGTCTGGGGGACAGGGGTACTAGATACGCAGTATTTT. Translating gives CSVVWGTGVLDTQYF.

The CDR3 spells CSASGQGNTEAFF. DNA for the CDR3: TGCAGCGCCTCGGGCCAGGGAAACACTGAAGCTTTCTTT. The rearrangement uses TRBV29-1 and TRBJ1-1; the D gene is possibly TRBD1 (5 bases). Germline CDR1 reads SQVTM; CDR2 reads ANQGSEA. This CDR3 is built from 13 residues. Trimming cost V 7 bases and J 2 bases, with 14 bases left between them.

Of note for this clone: Other DNA sequences of this sample code for an identical CDR3. CDR3 region: CASSLVGTEAFF. CDR3 DNA sequence: TGCGCCAGCAGCTTGGTAGGAACTGAAGCTTTCTTT. V is TRBV5-1 and J is TRBJ1-1; no clear D. The CDR3 extends over 12 amino acids. V lost 0 bases, J lost 5 bases, and 5 bases lay in between. From germline, CDR1 is SGHRS and CDR2 YFSETQ.

The chain uses TRBV27 and TRBJ2-1; D possibly corresponds to TRBD2 (7 bases). This CDR3 region has 19 residues. The V and J ends lost 3 bases and 1 base respectively, with 22 bases between them. Germline values: CDR1 MNHEY, CDR2 SMNVEV (reference sequence). In DNA, the CDR3 is TGTGCCAGCAGTTTCTACCGGCGGGGGCCCAAACCTTCCTACAATGAGCAGTTCTTC. Its translation: CASSFYRRGPKPSYNEQFF.

Only one count was recorded for this clone. DNA for the CDR3: TGTGCCAGCAGTTTATTCGGTAGTCAGATCGGGGAGCTGTTTTTT. It codes for CASSLFGSQIGELFF. V is TRBV27 and J is TRBJ2-2; D gene unclear. CDR1 is MNHEY and CDR2 is SMNVEV in the germline V gene (reference sequence). The CDR3 runs 15 residues. With 1 base removed from V and 7 bases from J, the gap between germline ends came to 13 bases.

This clone was picked up one time. The chain is built from TRBV6-1 and TRBJ1-5; no reliable D call. The CDR3 has 15 amino acids. The V end lost 1 base, the J end lost 1 base, and 8 bases lay between the germline ends. Germline V gives CDR1 MNHNS, CDR2 SASEGT. CDR3 region: CASSEVGWSNQPQHF. The CDR3 DNA sequence: TGTGCCAGCAGTGAAGTAGGTTGGAGCAATCAGCCCCAGCATTTT.

This sequence joins TRBV6-5 and TRBJ2-1; 9 bases match TRBD2. The trim removed 4 bases at V and 10 bases at J, leaving 8 bases unmatched. The CDR3 has 14 amino acids. CDR1 is MNHEY and CDR2 is SVGAGI in the germline V gene. The CDR3 reads CASSFLAGSREQFF. DNA for the CDR3: TGTGCCAGCAGTTTTCTAGCGGGGTCAAGGGAGCAGTTCTTC.